This T cell receptor (beta chain) was observed in a study of control samples from healthy donors and cancer patients. The CDR3 has 16 amino acids. V was clipped by 2 bases and J by 2 bases, with 10 bases between them. Germline V gene sequence: CDR1 SGHTA, CDR2 FQGNSA. TCRdb keeps only in-frame clones here, not all; method: immunoSEQ multiplex PCR. This sample has 90,000 to 150,000 clones; approximately 87% occur once, and the top ten carry over 10%. The TCR sequence derives from a man aged 25-45 years in good health. V and J are TRBV7-2 and TRBJ2-6; D gene unclear. Sequenced input: blood. CDR3 amino acids: CASSLSSGPGANVLTF. The CDR3 bases are TGTGCCAGCAGCTTATCATCCGGGCCTGGGGCCAACGTCCTGACTTTC.